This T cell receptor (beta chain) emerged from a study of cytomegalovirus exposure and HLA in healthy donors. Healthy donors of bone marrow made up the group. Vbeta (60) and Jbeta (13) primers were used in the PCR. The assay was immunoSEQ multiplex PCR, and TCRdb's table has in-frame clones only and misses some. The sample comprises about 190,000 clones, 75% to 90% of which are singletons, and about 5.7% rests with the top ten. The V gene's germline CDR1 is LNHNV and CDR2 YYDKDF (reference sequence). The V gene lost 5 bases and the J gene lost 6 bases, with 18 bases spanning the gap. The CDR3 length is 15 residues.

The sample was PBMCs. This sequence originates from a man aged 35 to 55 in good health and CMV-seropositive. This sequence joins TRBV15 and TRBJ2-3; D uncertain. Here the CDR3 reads CATSSNPAGVDTQYF. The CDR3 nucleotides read TGTGCCACCAGCTCCAACCCAGCCGGAGTGGATACGCAGTATTTT.